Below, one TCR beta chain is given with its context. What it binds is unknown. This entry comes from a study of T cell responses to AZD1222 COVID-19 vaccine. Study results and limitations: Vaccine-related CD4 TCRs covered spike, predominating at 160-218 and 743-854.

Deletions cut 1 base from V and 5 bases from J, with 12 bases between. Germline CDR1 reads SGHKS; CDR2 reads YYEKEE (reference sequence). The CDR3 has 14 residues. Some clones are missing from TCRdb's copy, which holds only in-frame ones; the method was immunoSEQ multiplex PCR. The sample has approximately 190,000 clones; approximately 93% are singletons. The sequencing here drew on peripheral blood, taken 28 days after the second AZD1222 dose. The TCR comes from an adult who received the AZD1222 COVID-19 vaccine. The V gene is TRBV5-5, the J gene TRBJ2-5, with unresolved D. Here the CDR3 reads CASSLQPPGETQYF. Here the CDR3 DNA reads TGTGCCAGCAGCTTGCAGCCGCCCGGGGAGACCCAGTACTTC.